This TCR beta chain emerged from a study of T-cell reconstitution after alpha-beta-depleted transplantation in children. As it was prepared, the TCRbeta library received unique molecular identifiers. TCRdb recomputed calls from the PCR reads with MiXCR, one row per CDR3 protein. The sample has about 500,000 distinct CDR3 sequences, roughly 33% seen once. With regard to this clonotype: The junction departs from germline at one end; a sequencing error may be responsible.

The CDR3 length is 16 residues. CDR1 SGDLS and CDR2 YYNGEE come from the germline V gene. The sample in question was PBMCs from the stem cell graft donor, obtained from the stem cell graft. The gene calls are TRBV9 and TRBJ2-1; D is possibly TRBD2 (6 bases). The receptor was derived from a human donor who donated a stem cell graft to a child with aplastic anemia. The CDR3 nucleotides are TGTGTCAGCAGCCTCTTACCGGAGGGCTCCTACAATGAGCAGTTCTTC. Its protein is CVSSLLPEGSYNEQFF.